The clone carrying this TCR beta chain occurred a few times. A J-beta primer mix and a sample-barcoded 5' primer were used in a second PCR of about 7 to 12 cycles. TCRdb reprocessed the 5' RACE reads with MiXCR, giving one entry per CDR3 protein. The sample lists more than 550,000 distinct CDR3 sequences, 22% seen once, with about 20% in the top ten. This CDR3 contains 12 residues. Deletions cut 5 bases from V and 8 bases from J, with 12 bases between. The V gene's germline CDR1 is SEHNR and CDR2 FQNEAQ (reference sequence). The data belong to a study of blood T cells in healthy people across ages. This chain links TRBV7-9 with TRBJ1-1, with no clear D. The sample comprised blood. This clonotype was sampled from a man aged 65 to 85 in good health. The CDR3 sequence: CASSPLGQEAFF. The CDR3 DNA reads as TGTGCCAGCAGCCCCCTCGGGCAGGAAGCTTTCTTT.